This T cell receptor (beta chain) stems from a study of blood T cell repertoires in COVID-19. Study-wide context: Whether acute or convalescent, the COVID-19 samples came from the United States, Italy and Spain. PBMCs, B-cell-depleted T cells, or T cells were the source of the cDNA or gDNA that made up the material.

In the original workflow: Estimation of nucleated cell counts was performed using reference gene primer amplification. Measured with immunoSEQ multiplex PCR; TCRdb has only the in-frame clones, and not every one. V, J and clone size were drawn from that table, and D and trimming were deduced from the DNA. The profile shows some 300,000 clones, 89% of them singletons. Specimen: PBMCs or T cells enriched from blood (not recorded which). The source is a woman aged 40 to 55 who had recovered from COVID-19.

The CDR3: CASSLQLNYGYTF. CDR3 DNA: TGCGCCAGCAGCTTACAGCTTAACTATGGCTACACCTTC. This chain joins TRBV5-1 and TRBJ1-2; D is unclear. Between the trimmed V and J ends, which lost 2 bases and 1 base, there was a span of 6 bases. The CDR3 sequence is 13 residues long. CDR1 SGHRS and CDR2 YFSETQ come from the germline V gene.